Each of the 32 T cell receptor beta chains below was sequenced from the same sample in a study of T cells after yellow fever vaccination. MiXCR, run by TCRdb on the 5' RACE reads, gives a single entry per CDR3 protein. Of hundreds of thousands of distinct CDR3 sequences in the sample, roughly an eighth were seen once. Sample: CD4+ T cells sorted from PBMCs, taken 15 days after the yellow fever booster vaccination. The receptors shown here come from a young man who received the YFV17D yellow fever vaccine.

V is TRBV6-2 or TRBV6-3 and J is TRBJ2-7, with D maybe TRBD1 (5 bases). The V gene's germline CDR1 is MNHEY and CDR2 SVGEGT. Trimming left V 6 bases short and J 0 bases short, with 12 bases between. The CDR3 sequence is 14 residues long. DNA for the CDR3: TGTGCCAGCAGACCAGACAGCTACTCCTACGAGCAGTACGTC. Encoded protein: CASRPDSYSYEQYV.

This clonotype was seen a handful of times. The rearrangement links TRBV18 to TRBJ1-4; D uncertain. Per the germline V gene, CDR1 is KGHSH and CDR2 is LQKENI. CDR3 length: 13 residues. The V end was cut by 2 bases, the J end by 5 bases, with 6 bases between. This CDR3 is CASSPRWNEKLFF. As DNA, the CDR3 is TGTGCCAGCTCACCAAGGTGGAATGAAAAACTGTTTTTT.

This clonotype was counted a few times. The chain combines TRBV7-9 with TRBJ1-2, with 7 bases fitting TRBD1. V trimming: 3 bases; J trimming: 6 bases; junction bases outside the gene matches: 7. CDR1 and CDR2 (germline): SEHNR, FQNEAQ (reference sequence). The CDR3 has 14 amino acids. CDR3 protein: CASSLAGTVDGYTF. The CDR3 DNA sequence: TGTGCCAGCAGCTTGGCCGGGACAGTTGATGGCTACACCTTC.

This clonotype has more than one count but fewer than ten. CDR3 nucleotides: TGTGCCAGCAGCTCACCGGGACAGTCAAATTCACCCCTCCACTTT. Amino acid sequence: CASSSPGQSNSPLHF. This sequence joins TRBV7-3 and TRBJ1-6, with 7 bases identical to TRBD1. Looked up from germline, CDR1 is SGHTA and CDR2 is FQGTGA. J lost 7 bases, V lost 4 bases, and 7 bases had no gene match. The CDR3 is 15 amino acids.

This clonotype was detected ten times or more. The genes are TRBV24-1 and TRBJ2-1; possibly TRBD2 for D (6 bases). The V end lost 3 bases, the J end lost 6 bases, and 14 bases lay between the germline ends. Germline CDR1 and CDR2: KGHDR and SFDVKD. This CDR3 has 15 amino acids. The CDR3 bases are TGTGCCACCAGTGATGAGACTAGGGGCGGCAATGAGCAGTTCTTC. Translating it yields CATSDETRGGNEQFF.

This chain joins TRBV7-8 and TRBJ2-1, with 10 bases matching TRBD2. The germline CDR1 and CDR2 sequences are SGHVS and FQNEAQ. The V gene end was trimmed by 5 bases and the J gene end by 7 bases; junction bases not matched to a gene: 11. The CDR3 runs to 16 residues. CDR3 amino acids: CASSLGASGGWNEQFF. In nucleotides, the CDR3 is TGTGCCAGCAGCCTCGGGGCTAGCGGGGGTTGGAATGAGCAGTTCTTC. Together with reference TRBV7-8 and TRBJ2-1, the CDR3 gives the full variable domain: GAGVSQSPRYKVAKRGQDVALRCDPISGHVSLFWYQQALGQGPEFLTYFQNEAQLDKSGLPSDRFFAERPEGSVSTLKIQRTQQEDSAVYLCASSLGASGGWNEQFFGPGTRLTVL.

The chain is built from TRBV5-1 and TRBJ2-5; D could derive from TRBD1 or TRBD2 (7 bases each). V shed 0 bases and J shed 11 bases, with 20 bases lying between them. The CDR3 runs to 15 residues. The V gene's germline CDR1 is SGHRS and CDR2 YFSETQ. The CDR3 loop reads CASSLESGGLNEQYF. The CDR3 DNA follows: TGCGCCAGCAGCTTGGAGTCAGGGGGACTAAATGAGCAGTACTTC.

The chain recombines TRBV20-1 with TRBJ1-5, with 10 nucleotides matching TRBD1. V dropped 0 bases and J dropped 2; count of bases not matched to a gene: 7. Germline assignment: CDR1 DFQATT and CDR2 SNEGSKA (reference sequence). The CDR3 has 17 amino acids. The CDR3 coding sequence is TGCAGTGCTAGAGATTCCCCCGGGACAGGGGGCAATCAGCCCCAGCATTTT. Amino acid sequence: CSARDSPGTGGNQPQHF.

This clonotype has only a few counts. The chain joins TRBV5-1 to TRBJ2-5; TRBD2 agrees at 7 bases. Germline V lookup: CDR1 SGHRS, CDR2 YFSETQ. V trimming: 3 bases; J trimming: 7 bases; junction bases outside the gene matches: 15. The CDR3 has 16 residues. CDR3 coding DNA: TGCGCCAGCAGCTCAGCCCCGGGGGGATCTCCTGGGACCCAGTACTTC. It codes for CASSSAPGGSPGTQYF.

This clonotype was seen more than once but under ten times. The chain is built from TRBV6-2 or TRBV6-3 and TRBJ1-2, with unresolved D. CDR3 length equals 13 residues. The V and J ends lost 6 bases and 7 bases respectively, with 15 bases between them. CDR1 MNHEY and CDR2 SVGEGT come from the germline V gene. The chain's CDR3 is CASSPAGKSGYTF. The CDR3 bases are TGTGCCAGCAGCCCCGCCGGCAAAAGTGGCTACACCTTC.

For the CDR3, the DNA is TGCGCCAGCTCTGGGGGTAGAACCACAGATACGCAGTATTTT. It encodes CASSGGRTTDTQYF. This chain uses TRBV5-1 with TRBJ2-3; perhaps D is TRBD1 or TRBD2 (5 bases each). Germline-derived CDR1 and CDR2 are SGHRS and YFSETQ. CDR3 length: 14 residues. Deletions cut 7 bases from V and 2 bases from J, with 14 bases between. Using reference TRBV5-1 and TRBJ2-3 for the parts outside the CDR3, the full variable domain is KAGVTQTPRYLIKTRGQQVTLSCSPISGHRSVSWYQQTPGQGLQFLFEYFSETQRNKGNFPGRFSGRQFSNSRSEMNVSTLELGDSALYLCASSGGRTTDTQYFGPGTRLTVL.

This clonotype was seen more than once but under ten times. The chain links TRBV29-1 to TRBJ2-3; D unclear. Germline assignment: CDR1 SQVTM and CDR2 ANQGSEA. Trimming took 7 bases from V and 4 from J, leaving 6 bases between them. There are 10 residues in the CDR3. The CDR3 sequence: CSGRADTQYF. The CDR3 coding sequence is TGCAGCGGACGGGCAGATACGCAGTATTTT.

This chain uses TRBV5-6 with TRBJ2-7; 8 bases match TRBD1. CDR1 is SGHDT and CDR2 is YYEEEE in the germline V gene. The CDR3 runs 15 residues. J was trimmed by 4 bases and V by 1 base; bases with no gene match: 7. CDR3: CASSLYSGGPYEQYF. The CDR3 DNA follows: TGTGCCAGCAGCTTGTATTCAGGGGGCCCTTACGAGCAGTACTTC.

The chain couples TRBV10-3 to TRBJ2-5; 7 nucleotides line up with TRBD1. J lost 2 bases, V lost 10 bases, and 4 bases had no gene match. The CDR3 totals 12 residues. The germline V gene encodes CDR1 ENHRY and CDR2 SYGVKD. CDR3 sequence reads: CATNRGQETQYF. DNA of the CDR3: TGTGCCACCAACAGGGGACAAGAGACCCAGTACTTC.

This clonotype appeared a few times. The chain couples TRBV7-3 to TRBJ2-2; D is perhaps TRBD1 or TRBD2 (5 bases each). Germline V gene sequence: CDR1 SGHTA, CDR2 FQGTGA. Trimming took 5 bases from V and 4 from J, leaving 14 bases between them. There are 15 residues in the CDR3. The CDR3 loop is CASSTIGDGTGELFF. Written as DNA, the CDR3 is TGTGCCAGCAGCACGATTGGGGACGGCACCGGGGAGCTGTTTTTT.

This clonotype came up a few times. V usage is TRBV18 and J usage is TRBJ1-2; TRBD1 is a possible D gene (5 bases). CDR3 length equals 15 residues. Trimming took off 3 bases at V and 4 bases at J, with 15 bases between the two ends. Germline V lookup: CDR1 KGHSH, CDR2 LQKENI. The CDR3 bases are TGTGCCAGCTCACCGGTATCAACAGGTCTCTATGGCTACACCTTC. Its translation: CASSPVSTGLYGYTF.

This clonotype was seen only a few times. The J gene is TRBJ2-2, the V gene TRBV5-6; D possibly corresponds to TRBD1 (6 bases). The CDR3 has 15 residues. From germline, CDR1 is SGHDT and CDR2 YYEEEE. Trimming left V 0 bases short and J 3 bases short, with 9 bases between. Here the CDR3 reads CASSLDRDHTGELFF. CDR3 nucleotide sequence: TGTGCCAGCAGCTTGGACAGGGACCACACCGGGGAGCTGTTTTTT.

This clonotype was seen more than once but under ten times. The chain employs TRBV12-3 or TRBV12-4 and TRBJ1-2; 9 bases map to TRBD1. Trimming cost V 6 bases and J 5 bases; bases outside gene matches: 13. This CDR3 is 16 amino acids long. The CDR3 bases are TGTGCCAGCAGCGGACAGGGGTCTAATACACGTTATGGCTACACCTTC. Its translation: CASSGQGSNTRYGYTF.

The chain uses TRBV4-3 and TRBJ2-2; D assignment may be TRBD1 or TRBD2 (5 bases each). The CDR3 length is 16 residues. CDR1 and CDR2 (germline): LGHNA, YSLEER. Trimming cost V 1 base and J 1 base, with 10 bases left between them. The CDR3 DNA reads TGCGCCAGCAGCCAAGCTGCAGGGAGGAACACCGGGGAGCTGTTTTTT. It translates to CASSQAAGRNTGELFF.

The chain joins TRBV4-3 to TRBJ2-5; D is unresolved. Between the trimmed V and J ends, which lost 0 bases and 5 bases, there was a span of 13 bases. The V gene's germline CDR1 is LGHNA and CDR2 YSLEER. The CDR3 spans 15 residues. In DNA, the CDR3 is TGCGCCAGCAGCCAAGATGGTCGCGGAGAGGAGACCCAGTACTTC. It codes for CASSQDGRGEETQYF.

This clonotype was seen a few times. V is TRBV3-1 and J is TRBJ2-3; no clear D gene. V lost 4 bases to trimming and J lost 1 base, with 9 bases between them. The CDR3 runs to 14 residues. The germline V gene has CDR1 LGHDT and CDR2 YNNKEL (reference sequence). The DNA of the CDR3 is TGTGCCAGCAGCCGGAACGTCGGCACAGATACGCAGTATTTT. Translating gives CASSRNVGTDTQYF.

V usage is TRBV25-1 and J usage is TRBJ2-5; 16 bases match TRBD2. The V segment lost 5 bases and the J segment 5 bases; nucleotides outside the gene matches: 2. The germline V gene has CDR1 MGHDK and CDR2 SYGVNS. CDR3 length: 15 amino acids. CDR3 sequence (DNA): TGTGCCAGCAGTCGGGGACTAGCGGGAGGGGAGACCCAGTACTTC. As protein: CASSRGLAGGETQYF. Based on the CDR3 plus reference TRBV25-1 and TRBJ2-5, the full variable domain is EADIYQTPRYLVIGTGKKITLECSQTMGHDKMYWYQQDPGMELHLIHYSYGVNSTEKGDLSSESTVSRIRTEHFPLTLESARPSHTSQYLCASSRGLAGGETQYFGPGTRLLVL.

The V call is TRBV2, the J call TRBJ2-2; D call uncertain. CDR1 and CDR2 from the germline V gene are SNHLY and FYNNEI. The CDR3 length is 14 residues. The ends were cut back, 5 bases at V and 2 bases at J, with 9 bases in the middle. The CDR3 nucleotides are TGTGCCAGCAGTCGAACACTCAACACCGGGGAGCTGTTTTTT. Translated, it gives CASSRTLNTGELFF.

This clonotype was seen many times. The gene calls are TRBV5-1 and TRBJ2-7; perhaps TRBD1 as D (6 bases). Germline V gives CDR1 SGHRS, CDR2 YFSETQ. CDR3 length equals 15 residues. Trimming removed 4 bases at V and 1 base at J, with 15 bases between. CDR3 DNA sequence: TGCGCCAGCAGCGGAACAGGGTTGAAGTCCTACGAGCAGTACTTC. The encoded protein is CASSGTGLKSYEQYF.

This sequence joins TRBV7-9 and TRBJ1-1; D may be TRBD1 (5 bases). Trimming pared 3 bases from V and 0 bases from J, leaving 11 bases between. The CDR3 totals 15 residues. Germline V gene lookup returns CDR1 SEHNR and CDR2 FQNEAQ (reference sequence). Here the CDR3 DNA reads TGTGCCAGCAGCTTCCGGGTGGGACTGAACACTGAAGCTTTCTTT. As protein: CASSFRVGLNTEAFF. The full variable domain, with the rest looked up from reference TRBV7-9 and TRBJ1-1, is DTGVSQNPRHKITKRGQNVTFRCDPISEHNRLYWYRQTLGQGPEFLTYFQNEAQLEKSRLLSDRFSAERPKGSFSTLEIQRTEQGDSAMYLCASSFRVGLNTEAFFGQGTRLTVV.

This clonotype was seen a handful of times. The V gene is TRBV5-4, the J gene TRBJ2-1; the D call may be TRBD1 or TRBD2 (6 bases each). Germline V gene lookup returns CDR1 SGHNT and CDR2 YYREEE (reference sequence). Trimming stripped 5 bases from V and 8 bases from J, with 17 bases between. The CDR3 has 14 amino acids. The CDR3 sequence: CASRNRGAQHEQFF. The CDR3 coding sequence is TGTGCCAGCAGAAATAGGGGGGCCCAGCATGAGCAGTTCTTC.

J is TRBJ2-7 and V is TRBV4-3; TRBD1 aligns across 11 bases. Trimming took 2 bases from V and 2 from J; bases not matched to a gene: 8. This CDR3 has 17 residues. CDR1 is LGHNA, CDR2 YSLEER, per germline. For the CDR3, the DNA is TGCGCCAGCAGCCAATCTCCGGACAGGGGGCTAACCTACGAGCAGTACTTC. This gives the protein CASSQSPDRGLTYEQYF.

This clonotype occurred once. The genes are TRBV7-8 and TRBJ2-7; D remains unclear. The V gene lost 0 bases and the J gene lost 1 base, with 7 bases spanning the gap. The CDR3 contains 14 residues. In germline, CDR1 is SGHVS, CDR2 FQNEAQ. The CDR3 is CASSLAVHSYEQYF. In DNA, the CDR3 is TGTGCCAGCAGCTTAGCCGTCCATTCCTACGAGCAGTACTTC.

The rearrangement uses TRBV4-3 and TRBJ2-3; D is ambiguous. CDR1 and CDR2 from the germline V gene are LGHNA and YSLEER. Trimming shortened V by 4 bases and J by 2 bases, and 13 bases separated the two germline ends. The CDR3 runs 15 residues. CDR3 nucleotides: TGCGCCAGCAGCCTCGACCCGACGAACACAGATACGCAGTATTTT. It codes for CASSLDPTNTDTQYF.

This chain uses TRBV4-3 with TRBJ2-1; TRBD1 agrees at 10 bases. Germline lookup yields CDR1 LGHNA and CDR2 YSLEER. Trimming at V came to 0 bases and at J to 4 bases, leaving 6 bases not matched to a gene. This CDR3 spans 17 amino acids. The CDR3 coding sequence is TGCGCCAGCAGCCAAGATCTGACAGGGGGCCGTTACAATGAGCAGTTCTTC. It yields the protein CASSQDLTGGRYNEQFF.

This clonotype was observed a handful of times. J is TRBJ2-5 and V is TRBV18, with 7 positions matching TRBD1. Germline CDR1 KGHSH, CDR2 LQKENI. This CDR3 has 15 amino acids. The trim removed 3 bases at V and 4 bases at J, leaving 8 bases unmatched. The DNA for the CDR3 is TGTGCCAGCTCACCTTCCTCGACAGGGTTAGAGACCCAGTACTTC. Translation gives CASSPSSTGLETQYF.

The table lists this clonotype with a few counts. The CDR3 sequence: CASSFSAIPTGELFF. The CDR3 DNA reads as TGTGCCAGCAGCTTTTCAGCCATACCCACCGGGGAGCTGTTTTTT. The chain is built from TRBV7-3 and TRBJ2-2; D gene ambiguous. The CDR3 loop spans 15 amino acids. Trimming cost V 3 bases and J 4 bases, with 12 bases left between them. CDR1 SGHTA and CDR2 FQGTGA come from the germline V gene.